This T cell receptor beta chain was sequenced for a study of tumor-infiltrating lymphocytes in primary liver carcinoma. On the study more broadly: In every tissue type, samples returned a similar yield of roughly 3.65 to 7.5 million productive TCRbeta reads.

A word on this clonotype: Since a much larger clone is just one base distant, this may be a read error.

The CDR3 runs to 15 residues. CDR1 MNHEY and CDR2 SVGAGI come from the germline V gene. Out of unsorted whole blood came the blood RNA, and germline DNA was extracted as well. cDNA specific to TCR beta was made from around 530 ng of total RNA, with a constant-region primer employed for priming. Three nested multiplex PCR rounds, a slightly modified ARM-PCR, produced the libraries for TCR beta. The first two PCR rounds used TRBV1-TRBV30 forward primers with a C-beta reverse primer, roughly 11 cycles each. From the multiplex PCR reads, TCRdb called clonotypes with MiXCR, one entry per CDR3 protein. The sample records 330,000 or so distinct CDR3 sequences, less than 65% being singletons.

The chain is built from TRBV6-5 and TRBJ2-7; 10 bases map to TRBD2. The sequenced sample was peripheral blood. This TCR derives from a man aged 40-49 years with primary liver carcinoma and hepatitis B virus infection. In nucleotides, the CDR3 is TGTGCCAGCAGTACAGAGCGGGAGGGCCCATACGAGCGGTACTTC. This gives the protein CASSTEREGPYERYF.